The 13 T cell receptor beta chains below all came from one sample that was sequenced in a study of blood T cell repertoires in COVID-19. Repertoires were generated with immunoSEQ multiplex PCR, while TCRdb's copy carries only in-frame clones and drops some. This sample carries approximately 200,000 clones, nearly 90% of them seen once, and the ten largest clones take approximately 11%. What was sequenced was PBMCs or T cells enriched from blood (not recorded which). Receptor source: a man aged 25-45 years who had recovered from COVID-19.

V gene TRBV4-1 combines with J gene TRBJ2-1; D is undetermined. The CDR3 has 13 residues. Germline CDR1 and CDR2: MGHRA and YSYEKL. Between the trimmed V and J ends, which lost 4 bases and 6 bases, there was a span of 10 bases. The DNA of the CDR3 is TGCGCCAGCAGCCCCCTAGATCCCAATGAGCAGTTCTTC. This sequence encodes CASSPLDPNEQFF.

About this clone itself: Within the sample, other DNA sequences also encode this same CDR3. CDR3 sequence reads: CAWSVRYGYTF. The DNA of the CDR3 is TGTGCCTGGAGTGTGCGGTATGGCTACACCTTC. V is TRBV30 and J is TRBJ1-2; no clear D gene. This CDR3 comprises 11 residues. V was trimmed by 0 bases and J by 5 bases, leaving 4 bases between them. CDR1 and CDR2 from the germline V gene are GTSNPN and SVGIG (reference sequence).

The rearrangement uses TRBV29-1 and TRBJ1-1; D not certain. Deletions cut 3 bases from V and 3 bases from J, with 11 bases between. The CDR3 is 13 amino acids. CDR1 is SQVTM and CDR2 is ANQGSEA in the germline V gene. The CDR3 sequence: CSVDSRMDTEAFF. The CDR3 region has the DNA TGCAGCGTTGACTCCAGGATGGACACTGAAGCTTTCTTT.

The V and J genes are TRBV21-1 and TRBJ2-7; the table's TRBD2 call for D was not verified on the DNA. TRBV21-1 is assigned pseudogene status. This CDR3 spans 15 amino acids. CDR3 residues: CASRPRLAALPEQYF. The CDR3 DNA sequence: TGTGCCAGCAGACCTCGACTAGCGGCCCTCCCCGAGCAGTACTTC.

V usage is TRBV5-1 and J usage is TRBJ1-6; a possible D gene is TRBD1 (5 bases). The germline gives CDR1 SGHRS, CDR2 YFSETQ. Trimming left V 0 bases short and J 9 bases short, with 10 bases between. CDR3 length equals 14 residues. Written as DNA, the CDR3 is TGCGCCAGCAGCTTGGGACAGATCGGTTCACCCCTCCACTTT. It encodes CASSLGQIGSPLHF.

The chain links TRBV2 to TRBJ1-6; 9 bases line up with TRBD1. The trim removed 8 bases at V and 10 bases at J, leaving 12 bases unmatched. Germline CDR1 is SNHLY and CDR2 is FYNNEI. This CDR3 has 15 residues. The CDR3 loop is CASRAPDRGNSPLHF. CDR3 nucleotides: TGTGCCAGCCGAGCTCCGGACAGGGGCAACTCACCCCTCCACTTT.

The chain combines TRBV2 with TRBJ2-7; possibly TRBD1 for D (5 bases). The CDR3 is 12 amino acids. Germline V gene data show CDR1 as SNHLY and CDR2 as FYNNEI. CDR3 nucleotide sequence: TGTGTCTTGCTGGGGCCTGCCTACGAGCAGTACTTC. Its translation: CVLLGPAYEQYF.

This sequence joins TRBV7-9 and TRBJ1-1, with a possible D match to TRBD1 (5 bases). CDR1 is SEHNR, CDR2 FQNEAQ, per germline (reference sequence). The CDR3 contains 17 residues. The germline V and J ends were trimmed by 1 base and 0 bases, with 15 bases remaining between them. The CDR3 reads CASSLVGLGALNTEAFF. CDR3 DNA sequence: TGTGCCAGCAGCTTAGTGGGACTAGGAGCCTTGAACACTGAAGCTTTCTTT.

This chain joins TRBV5-8 and TRBJ1-2; weak D call: TRBD1 (6 bases). Trimming removed 6 bases from V and 3 bases from J, with 18 bases in between. The CDR3 runs 15 residues. Germline CDR1 SGHTS, CDR2 YDEGEE. The CDR3 sequence is CASKIWGGPYYGYTF. CDR3 sequence (DNA): TGTGCCAGCAAGATTTGGGGGGGCCCCTACTATGGCTACACCTTC.

The rearrangement uses TRBV13 and TRBJ2-7, with D possibly TRBD2 on 6 matching bases. This CDR3 is 15 amino acids long. Deletions cut 6 bases from V and 4 bases from J, with 19 bases between. Germline V gene lookup returns CDR1 PRHDT and CDR2 FYEKMQ (reference sequence). CDR3 region: CASSSLGTGGYEQYF. The CDR3 nucleotides are TGTGCCAGCAGTTCCCTTGGGACTGGGGGATACGAGCAGTACTTC.

The J gene is TRBJ2-3, the V gene TRBV18; unclear D gene. V lost 0 bases and J 7 bases, leaving 11 bases between the germline ends. From germline, CDR1 is KGHSH and CDR2 LQKENI. The CDR3 has 14 amino acids. The chain's CDR3 is CASSPPLVRHTQYF. The CDR3 bases are TGTGCCAGCTCACCACCCCTAGTCCGACATACGCAGTATTTT.

This clone appeared a single time. The rearrangement uses TRBV5-4 and TRBJ2-1; 10 positions agree with TRBD2. With V trimmed by 7 bases and J by 9 bases, 10 bases remained unmatched. This CDR3 spans 14 amino acids. Looked up from germline, CDR1 is SGHNT and CDR2 is YYREEE (reference sequence). In nucleotides, the CDR3 is TGTGCCAGCCAAGCGGGAGGGCCGCGAAGTGAGCAGTTCTTC. This sequence encodes CASQAGGPRSEQFF. The whole variable domain, filled in from reference TRBV5-4 and TRBJ2-1, reads ETGVTQSPTHLIKTRGQQVTLRCSSQSGHNTVSWYQQALGQGPQFIFQYYREEENGRGNFPPRFSGLQFPNYSSELNVNALELDDSALYLCASQAGGPRSEQFFGPGTRLTVL.

This clone was counted a few times. The chain uses TRBV11-2 and TRBJ1-3; no reliable D call. This CDR3 has 14 amino acids. Per the germline V gene, CDR1 is SGHAT and CDR2 is FQNNGV. V was shortened by 6 bases and J by 0 bases, with 9 bases between the two germline ends. CDR3 residues: CASSLILSGNTIYF. The DNA for the CDR3 is TGTGCCAGCAGTTTAATCCTCTCTGGAAACACCATATATTTT.